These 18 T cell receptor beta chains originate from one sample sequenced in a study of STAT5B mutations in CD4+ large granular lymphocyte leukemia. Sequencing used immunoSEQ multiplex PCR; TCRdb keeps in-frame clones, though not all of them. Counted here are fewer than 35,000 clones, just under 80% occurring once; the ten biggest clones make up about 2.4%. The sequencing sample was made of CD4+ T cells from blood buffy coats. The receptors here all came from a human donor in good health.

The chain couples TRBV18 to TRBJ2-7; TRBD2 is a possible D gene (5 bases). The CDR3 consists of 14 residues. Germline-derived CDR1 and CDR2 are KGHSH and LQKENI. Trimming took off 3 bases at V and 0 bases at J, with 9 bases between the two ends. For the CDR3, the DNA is TGTGCCAGCTCACCCCTCAGCGGCTCCTACGAGCAGTACTTC. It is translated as CASSPLSGSYEQYF.

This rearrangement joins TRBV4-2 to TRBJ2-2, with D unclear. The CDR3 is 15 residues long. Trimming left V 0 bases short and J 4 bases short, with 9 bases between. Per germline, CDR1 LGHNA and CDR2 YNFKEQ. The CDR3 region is CASSQDALITGELFF. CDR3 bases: TGTGCCAGCAGCCAAGATGCCCTCATCACCGGGGAGCTGTTTTTT.

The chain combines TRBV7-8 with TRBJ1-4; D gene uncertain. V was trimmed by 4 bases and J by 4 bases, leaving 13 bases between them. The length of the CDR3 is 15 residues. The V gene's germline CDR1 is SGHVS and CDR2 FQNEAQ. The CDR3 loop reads CASSSQAGFNEKLFF. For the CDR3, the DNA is TGTGCCAGCAGCTCCCAGGCCGGGTTTAATGAAAAACTGTTTTTT.

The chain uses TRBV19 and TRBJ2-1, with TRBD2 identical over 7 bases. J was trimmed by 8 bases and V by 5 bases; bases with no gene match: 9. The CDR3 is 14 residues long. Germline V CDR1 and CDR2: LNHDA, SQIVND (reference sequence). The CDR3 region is CASSSGGIIYEQFF. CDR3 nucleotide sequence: TGTGCCAGTAGTTCCGGGGGGATTATATATGAGCAGTTCTTC.

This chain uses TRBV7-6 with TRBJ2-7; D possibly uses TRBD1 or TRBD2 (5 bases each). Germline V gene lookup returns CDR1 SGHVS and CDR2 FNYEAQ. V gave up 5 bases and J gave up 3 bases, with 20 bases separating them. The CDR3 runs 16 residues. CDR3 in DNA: TGTGCCAGCAGCCCCTCGACGGGGACCGGAGGCTACGAGCAGTACTTC. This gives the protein CASSPSTGTGGYEQYF.

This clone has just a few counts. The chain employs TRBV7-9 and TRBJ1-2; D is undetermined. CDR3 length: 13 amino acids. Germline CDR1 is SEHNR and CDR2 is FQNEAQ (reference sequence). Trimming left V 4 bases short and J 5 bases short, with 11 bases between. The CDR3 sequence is CASSSDFVYGYTF. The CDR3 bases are TGTGCCAGCAGCTCTGACTTTGTTTATGGCTACACCTTC.

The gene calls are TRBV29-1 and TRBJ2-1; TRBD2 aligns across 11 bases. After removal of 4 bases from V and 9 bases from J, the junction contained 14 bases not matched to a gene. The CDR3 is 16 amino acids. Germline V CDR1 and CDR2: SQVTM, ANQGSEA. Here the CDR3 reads CSVATSGSFHSSEQFF. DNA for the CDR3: TGCAGCGTTGCAACTAGCGGGAGTTTTCATTCCAGTGAGCAGTTCTTC.

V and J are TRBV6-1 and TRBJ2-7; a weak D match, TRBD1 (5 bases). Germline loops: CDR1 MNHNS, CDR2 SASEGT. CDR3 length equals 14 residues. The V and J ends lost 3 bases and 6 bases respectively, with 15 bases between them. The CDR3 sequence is CASSDGAGPLEQYF. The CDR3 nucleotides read TGTGCCAGCAGTGATGGGGCAGGGCCGCTCGAGCAGTACTTC.

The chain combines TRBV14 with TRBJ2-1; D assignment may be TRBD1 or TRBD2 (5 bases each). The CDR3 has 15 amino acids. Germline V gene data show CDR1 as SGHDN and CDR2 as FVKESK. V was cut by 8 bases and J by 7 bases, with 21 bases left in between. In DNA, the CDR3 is TGTGCCAGCTCCGACGGGACGAGCTCATGGAATGAGCAGTTCTTC. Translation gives CASSDGTSSWNEQFF.

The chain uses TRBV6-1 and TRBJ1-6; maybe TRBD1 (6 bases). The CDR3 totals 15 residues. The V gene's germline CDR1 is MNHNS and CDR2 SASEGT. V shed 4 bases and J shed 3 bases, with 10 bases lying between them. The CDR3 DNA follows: TGTGCCAGCAGTGGAATACAGGGCTATAATTCACCCCTCCACTTT. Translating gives CASSGIQGYNSPLHF.

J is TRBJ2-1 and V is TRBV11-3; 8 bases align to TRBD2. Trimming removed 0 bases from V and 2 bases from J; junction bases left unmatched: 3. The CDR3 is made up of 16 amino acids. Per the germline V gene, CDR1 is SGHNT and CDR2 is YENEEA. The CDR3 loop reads CASSLDAGGAYNEQFF. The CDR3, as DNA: TGTGCCAGCAGCTTAGATGCCGGGGGGGCCTACAATGAGCAGTTCTTC.

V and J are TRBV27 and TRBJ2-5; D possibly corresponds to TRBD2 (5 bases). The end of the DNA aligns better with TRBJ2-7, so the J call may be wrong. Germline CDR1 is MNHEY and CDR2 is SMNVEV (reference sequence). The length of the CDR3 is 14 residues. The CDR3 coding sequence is TGTGCCAGCAGTTTGAGGGAATCCTCCTACGAGCAGTACTTC. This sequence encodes CASSLRESSYEQYF.

The DNA of the CDR3 is TGTGCCAGCAGCTCATGGGCAGACCAAGAGACCCAGTACTTC. Protein sequence: CASSSWADQETQYF. V is TRBV11-3 and J is TRBJ2-5; D unresolved. CDR3 size: 14 residues. Germline lookup yields CDR1 SGHNT and CDR2 YENEEA. The V gene lost 4 bases and the J gene lost 0 bases, with 9 bases spanning the gap. Drawing the rest from reference TRBV11-3 and TRBJ2-5, the complete variable domain is EAGVVQSPRYKIIEKKQPVAFWCNPISGHNTLYWYLQNLGQGPELLIRYENEEAVDDSQLPKDRFSAERLKGVDSTLKIQPAELGDSAVYLCASSSWADQETQYFGPGTRLLVL.

CDR3 bases: TGTGCCTGGAGTTACGACCCGGGCCCCTACAATGAGCAGTTCTTC. Its translation: CAWSYDPGPYNEQFF. The chain links TRBV30 to TRBJ2-1, with unresolved D. The CDR3 contains 15 residues. Between the trimmed V and J ends, which lost 2 bases and 2 bases, there was a span of 13 bases. Germline V gene data show CDR1 as GTSNPN and CDR2 as SVGIG (reference sequence).

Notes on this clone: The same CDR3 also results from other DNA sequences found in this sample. In DNA form, the CDR3 reads TGCGCCAGCAGCTCAGGCTCTGGGGCCAACGTCCTGACTTTC. Its protein product is CASSSGSGANVLTF. The rearrangement uses TRBV5-1 and TRBJ2-6; D gene unclear. Germline CDR1 reads SGHRS; CDR2 reads YFSETQ. Deletions cut 3 bases from V and 0 bases from J, with 4 bases between. The CDR3 is 14 residues long.

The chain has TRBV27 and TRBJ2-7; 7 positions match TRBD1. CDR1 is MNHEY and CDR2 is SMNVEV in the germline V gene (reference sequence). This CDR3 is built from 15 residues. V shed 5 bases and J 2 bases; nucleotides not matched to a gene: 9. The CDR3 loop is CASSLRQGPPYEQYF. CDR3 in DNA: TGTGCCAGCAGTCTTCGACAGGGTCCACCCTACGAGCAGTACTTC.

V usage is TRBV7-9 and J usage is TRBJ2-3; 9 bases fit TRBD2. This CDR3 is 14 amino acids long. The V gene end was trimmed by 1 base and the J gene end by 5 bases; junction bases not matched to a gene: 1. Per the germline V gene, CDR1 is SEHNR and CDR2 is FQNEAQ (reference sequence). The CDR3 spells CASSLDSGRDTQYF. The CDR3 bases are TGTGCCAGCAGCTTAGATAGCGGGAGAGATACGCAGTATTTT.

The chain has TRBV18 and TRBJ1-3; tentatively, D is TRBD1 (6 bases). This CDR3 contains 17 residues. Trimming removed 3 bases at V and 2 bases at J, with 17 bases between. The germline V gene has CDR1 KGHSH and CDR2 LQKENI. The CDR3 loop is CASSPRGGASTGNTIYF. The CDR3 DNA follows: TGTGCCAGCTCACCGAGAGGGGGGGCCTCTACTGGAAACACCATATATTTT. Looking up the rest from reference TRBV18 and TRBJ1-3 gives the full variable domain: NAGVMQNPRHLVRRRGQEARLRCSPMKGHSHVYWYRQLPEEGLKFMVYLQKENIIDESGMPKERFSAEFPKEGPSILRIQQVVRGDSAAYFCASSPRGGASTGNTIYFGEGSWLTVV.